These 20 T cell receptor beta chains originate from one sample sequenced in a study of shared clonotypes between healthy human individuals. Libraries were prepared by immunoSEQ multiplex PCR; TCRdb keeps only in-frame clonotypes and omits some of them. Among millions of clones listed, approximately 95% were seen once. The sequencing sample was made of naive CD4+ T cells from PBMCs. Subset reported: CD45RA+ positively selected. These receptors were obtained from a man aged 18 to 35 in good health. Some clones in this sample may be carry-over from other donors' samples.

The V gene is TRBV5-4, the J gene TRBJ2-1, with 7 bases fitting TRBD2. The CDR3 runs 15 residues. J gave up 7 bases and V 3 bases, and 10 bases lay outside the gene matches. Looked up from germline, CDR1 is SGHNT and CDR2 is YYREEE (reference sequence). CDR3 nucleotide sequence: TGTGCCAGCAGCTCCTCAAAGCGGGAAGAAAATGAGCAGTTCTTC. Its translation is CASSSSKREENEQFF. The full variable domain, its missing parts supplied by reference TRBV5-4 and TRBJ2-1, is ETGVTQSPTHLIKTRGQQVTLRCSSQSGHNTVSWYQQALGQGPQFIFQYYREEENGRGNFPPRFSGLQFPNYSSELNVNALELDDSALYLCASSSSKREENEQFFGPGTRLTVL.

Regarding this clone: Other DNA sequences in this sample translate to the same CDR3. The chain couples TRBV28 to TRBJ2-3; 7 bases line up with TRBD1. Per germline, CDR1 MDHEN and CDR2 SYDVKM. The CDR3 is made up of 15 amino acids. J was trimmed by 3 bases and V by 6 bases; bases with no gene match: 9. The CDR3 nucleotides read TGTGCCAGCAGCCTAGGGGGCGAAGGGACAGATACGCAGTATTTT. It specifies CASSLGGEGTDTQYF.

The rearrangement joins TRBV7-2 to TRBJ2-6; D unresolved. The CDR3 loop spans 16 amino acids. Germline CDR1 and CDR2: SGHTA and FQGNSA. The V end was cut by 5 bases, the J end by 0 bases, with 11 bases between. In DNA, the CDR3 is TGTGCCAGCAGCCCCGGGCGGAACTCTGGGGCCAACGTCCTGACTTTC. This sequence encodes CASSPGRNSGANVLTF.

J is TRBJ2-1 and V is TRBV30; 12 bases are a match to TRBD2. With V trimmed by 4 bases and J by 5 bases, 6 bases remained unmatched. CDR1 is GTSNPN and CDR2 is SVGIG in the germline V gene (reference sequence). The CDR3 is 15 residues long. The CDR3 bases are TGTGCCTGGACGGTTGGGACTAGCGGGCACAATGAGCAGTTCTTC. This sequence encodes CAWTVGTSGHNEQFF.

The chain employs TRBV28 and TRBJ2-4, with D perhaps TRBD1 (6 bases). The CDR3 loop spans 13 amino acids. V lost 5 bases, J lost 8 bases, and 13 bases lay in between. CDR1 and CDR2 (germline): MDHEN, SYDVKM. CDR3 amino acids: CASSPGQIDIQYF. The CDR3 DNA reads TGTGCCAGCAGTCCCGGACAGATCGACATTCAGTACTTC.

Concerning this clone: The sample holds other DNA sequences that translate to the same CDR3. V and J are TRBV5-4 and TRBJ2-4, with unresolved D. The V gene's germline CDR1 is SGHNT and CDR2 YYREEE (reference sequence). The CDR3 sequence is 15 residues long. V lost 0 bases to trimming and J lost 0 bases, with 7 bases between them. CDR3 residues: CASSLADGAKNIQYF. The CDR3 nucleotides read TGTGCCAGCAGCTTGGCGGACGGAGCCAAAAACATTCAGTACTTC.

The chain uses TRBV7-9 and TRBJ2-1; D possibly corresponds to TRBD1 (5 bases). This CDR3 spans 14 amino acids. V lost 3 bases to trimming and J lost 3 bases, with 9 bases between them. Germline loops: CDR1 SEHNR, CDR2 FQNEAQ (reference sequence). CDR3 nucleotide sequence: TGTGCCAGCAGCTTGACAGTCCTCTACAATGAGCAGTTCTTC. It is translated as CASSLTVLYNEQFF.

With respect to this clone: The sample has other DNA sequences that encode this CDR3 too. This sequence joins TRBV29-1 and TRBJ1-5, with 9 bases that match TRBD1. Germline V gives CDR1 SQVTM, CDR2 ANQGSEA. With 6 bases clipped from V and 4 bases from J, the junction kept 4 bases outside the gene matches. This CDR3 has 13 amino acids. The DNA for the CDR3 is TGCAGCGTGGCCGGACAGGGGAATCAGCCCCAGCATTTT. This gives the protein CSVAGQGNQPQHF.

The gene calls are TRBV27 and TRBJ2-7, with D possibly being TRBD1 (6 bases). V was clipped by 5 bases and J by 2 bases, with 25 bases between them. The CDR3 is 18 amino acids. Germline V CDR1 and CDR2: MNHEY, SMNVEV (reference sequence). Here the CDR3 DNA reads TGTGCCAGCAGTGCCCTATCTAGGATTTTGGACAGAGCCTACGAGCAGTACTTC. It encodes CASSALSRILDRAYEQYF.

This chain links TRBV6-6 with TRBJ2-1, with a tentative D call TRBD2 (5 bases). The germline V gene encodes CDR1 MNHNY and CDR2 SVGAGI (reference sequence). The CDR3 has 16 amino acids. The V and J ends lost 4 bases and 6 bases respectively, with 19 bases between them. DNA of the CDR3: TGTGCCAGCAGTTTGGGGAGAAGTTCTTTTCCCAATGAGCAGTTCTTC. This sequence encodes CASSLGRSSFPNEQFF.

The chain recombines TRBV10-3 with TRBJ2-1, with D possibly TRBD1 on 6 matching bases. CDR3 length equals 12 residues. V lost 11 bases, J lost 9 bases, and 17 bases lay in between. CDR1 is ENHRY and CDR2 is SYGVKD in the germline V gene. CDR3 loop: CALSPQGGEQFF. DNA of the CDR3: TGTGCCTTATCCCCGCAAGGGGGTGAGCAGTTCTTC.

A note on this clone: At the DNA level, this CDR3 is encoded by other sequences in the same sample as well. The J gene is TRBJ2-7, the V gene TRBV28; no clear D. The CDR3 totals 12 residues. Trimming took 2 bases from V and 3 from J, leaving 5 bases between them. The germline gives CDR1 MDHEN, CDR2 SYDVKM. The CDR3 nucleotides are TGTGCCAGCAGTTTAAGAGACTACGAGCAGTACTTC. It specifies CASSLRDYEQYF.

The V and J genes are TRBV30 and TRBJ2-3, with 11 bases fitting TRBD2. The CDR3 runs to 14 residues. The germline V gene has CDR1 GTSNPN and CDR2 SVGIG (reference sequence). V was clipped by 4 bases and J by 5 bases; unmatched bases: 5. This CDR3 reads CAWKLAGVKDTQYF. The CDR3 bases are TGTGCCTGGAAACTAGCGGGAGTAAAAGATACGCAGTATTTT.

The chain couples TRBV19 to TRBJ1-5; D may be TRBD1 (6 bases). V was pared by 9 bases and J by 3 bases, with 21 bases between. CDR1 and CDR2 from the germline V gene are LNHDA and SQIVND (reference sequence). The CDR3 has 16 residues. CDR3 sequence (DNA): TGTGCCAGCTCGGACAGAGGATATACTTCCAATCAGCCCCAGCATTTT. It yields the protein CASSDRGYTSNQPQHF.

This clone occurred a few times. The CDR3 DNA sequence: TGTGCCAGCAGCCCCCGCAGGGCAGGGGCTAACTATGGCTACACCTTC. Translated: CASSPRRAGANYGYTF. The rearrangement uses TRBV9 and TRBJ1-2; tentative D call: TRBD1 (6 bases). The germline gives CDR1 SGDLS, CDR2 YYNGEE. This CDR3 comprises 16 residues. Between the trimmed V and J ends, which lost 4 bases and 0 bases, there was a span of 16 bases.

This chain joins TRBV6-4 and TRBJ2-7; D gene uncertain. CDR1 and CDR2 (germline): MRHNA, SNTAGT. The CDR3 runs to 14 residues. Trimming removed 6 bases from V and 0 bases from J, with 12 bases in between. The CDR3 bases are TGTGCCAGCAGGCCGGACCCATACTCCTACGAGCAGTACTTC. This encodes CASRPDPYSYEQYF.

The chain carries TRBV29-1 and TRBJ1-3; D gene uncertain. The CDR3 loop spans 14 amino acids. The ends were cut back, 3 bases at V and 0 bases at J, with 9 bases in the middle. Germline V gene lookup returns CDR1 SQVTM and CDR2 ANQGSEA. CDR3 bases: TGCAGCGTTGACCGAGGCCGCTCTGGAAACACCATATATTTT. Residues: CSVDRGRSGNTIYF.

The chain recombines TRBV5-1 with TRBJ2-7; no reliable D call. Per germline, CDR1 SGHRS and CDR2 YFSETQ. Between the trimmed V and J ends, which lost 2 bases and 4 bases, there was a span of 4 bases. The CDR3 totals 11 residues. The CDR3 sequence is CASSFAYEQYF. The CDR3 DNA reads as TGCGCCAGCAGCTTTGCGTACGAGCAGTACTTC.

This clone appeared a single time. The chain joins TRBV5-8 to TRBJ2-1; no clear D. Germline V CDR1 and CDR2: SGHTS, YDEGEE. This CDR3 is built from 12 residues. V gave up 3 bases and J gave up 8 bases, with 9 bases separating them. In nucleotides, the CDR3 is TGTGCCAGCAGCTATCAAATCTATGAGCAGTTCTTC. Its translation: CASSYQIYEQFF.

The CDR3 DNA follows: TGTGCCAGCAGTTTAGGTCCTAGCTCGGGTGGGGATACGCAGTATTTT. Its protein product is CASSLGPSSGGDTQYF. The V and J genes are TRBV28 and TRBJ2-3, with a tentative D call TRBD2 (5 bases). V was clipped by 2 bases and J by 6 bases, with 18 bases between them. The CDR3 is made up of 16 amino acids. The germline gives CDR1 MDHEN, CDR2 SYDVKM.